This T cell receptor beta chain derives from a study of blood T cell repertoires in COVID-19 (dated by TCRdb to the early 2020s). Describing the broader study: Samples from collaborators originated in the United States, Italy and Spain and spanned both the acute and convalescent phases of COVID-19. The prospective study material was composed of cDNA or gDNA derived from T cells, B-cell-depleted T cells, or PBMCs. The dataset comprised deeply sampled blood TCRbeta repertoires from subjects exposed to, actively infected with, or recovered from COVID-19. The repertoires were released in a freely available public database intended as a resource for research on the immune response to SARS-CoV-2. The samples were drawn from two sources: the first 160 participants of the ongoing ImmuneRACE study, and over 1,000 subjects contributed by 6 global collaborators. A de-identified subject ID, COVID-19 status, age in years and sex were almost always included in the sample metadata. Where available, HLA class I and class II types were taken from metadata supplied by the sample provider and were not determined by assay-based typing.

A distance of 9 bases separates the germline ends of V and J, which lose 9 bases and 1 base respectively. From a lookup of the germline V gene, CDR1 and CDR2 are MDHEN and SYDVKM. The CDR3 spans 13 residues, from the cysteine through the phenylalanine. Only CDR3 DNA is held: 39 bases, read in frame from base 1. TCRbeta CDR3 regions were amplified from genomic DNA by means of the immunoSEQ Assay, a bias-controlled multiplex PCR. The original methods were these. The number of nucleated cells in each sample was estimated by amplification of reference gene primers within the assay. To quantify the absolute abundance of each unique TCRbeta CDR3 rearrangement, sequence reads were collapsed and filtered. For each sample, productive Simpson clonality was calculated as the square root of Simpson's diversity index across productive rearrangements. In TCRdb, the immuneACCESS table is reduced to in-frame sequences with V and J assigned. These tables do not hold every clone; where another copy was compared, an unresolved V gene accounts for under half, and the others remain unexplained. V and J calls and clone size are copied from that table; D and trimming were computed from the DNA. Within this sample are some 50,000 clones, with around 88% of them counted one time only. Of the sample, approximately 2% falls within the top ten clones.

Overall results and qualifications from the work: How much clinical and demographic metadata was included differed by source and by participant, and the metadata was provided uncurated.

Whole blood was collected in K2EDTA tubes by collaborating institutions according to the institutions' own protocols. For TCRbeta analysis, collaborators shipped samples as frozen whole blood, isolated PBMCs, or DNA extracted from either of those sample types. Only one count was recorded for this clone. It has no known antigen specificity. Qualities for individual bases were not recorded, and no much larger clone is one base off. The sample comprised peripheral blood. The chain employs TRBV28 and TRBJ2-2; TRBD2 is a weak D gene call, 6 bases matching. The sequence came from a woman in her sixties with acute or convalescent COVID-19. The DNA sequence is given as TGTGCCAGTGGAGCGGGGAACACCGGGGAGCTGTTTTTT. Its coded protein is CASGAGNTGELFF.